This T cell receptor beta chain was sequenced during a study of cytomegalovirus exposure and HLA in healthy donors (dated 2017 in TCRdb). About the full investigation: In an earlier analysis of 587 of the donors, less than 350 Gb of sequence data and some 120 million unique TCR beta sequences from about 190 million T cells were reported. Along with the roughly 710-subject first cohort, a separate validation cohort of over 90 different subjects was used. Every repertoire in the discovery cohort had been generated on one and the same sequencing platform. To predict cytomegalovirus infection status, the study brought together high-throughput TCR immunosequencing, statistical association of individual TCRs with disease status, and machine learning. The number of donors typed differed by locus, with 629-630 for A, B, C, DRB1 and DQB1, 522 for DQA1, 600 to 610 for DPA1, and 450 to 480 for DPB1. The genetic ancestry cluster associated with self-reported Caucasian donors included 70% to 85% of the roughly 410 genotyped donors. The study profiled the T cell repertoires of some 610 subjects by immunosequencing and related them to cytomegalovirus serostatus. Four to six DR-DQ haplotypes were handled as single units for association and clustering because linkage in the cohort was strong. In a later genetic analysis, genome-wide SNP genotypes for about three fifths of the roughly 670 donors were used, and that subset was treated as a discovery cohort. Class I and class II HLA loci were covered by the typing at four-digit resolution. The study was designed to test whether signatures of past pathogen exposure could be identified by cataloging public T cell receptors. In an earlier analysis of 500 to 650 of the donors, high-throughput TCR beta sequencing was used to judge whether each TCR beta V gene segment behaved as functional or pseudogenic. Rather than using new phenotypic data, the later analysis identified candidate immune exposures from TCR beta sequences and from how often those sequences occurred across donors. A later analysis re-examined previously published TCR beta repertoires from more than 600 donors and added high-resolution HLA genotyping to investigate patterns of TCR occurrence. Among almost 400 genotyped donors of the cohort, an average of roughly 240,000 unique TCR beta nucleotide sequences were sequenced per donor, 15% to 20% of them non-productive. Donor age, sex, ethnicity and CMV serostatus were compiled together with the repertoire data. Around 330 gigabases of sequencing data and 75 million to 85 million unique TCR sequences made up an early release that covered several hundred HLA-typed donors.

As to this clone: Its recognized antigen is unknown. Base qualities are missing; no much larger clone stands one base away.

Receptor libraries were prepared by the immunoSEQ multiplex PCR assay. For the multiplex PCR, a mixture combining 60 forward primers for TCR Vbeta segments and 13 reverse primers for TCR Jbeta segments was used. The CDR3 region of rearranged TCR beta genes was amplified from genomic DNA by a multiplex PCR assay. On the Illumina HiSeq System, the amplified TCR beta libraries were sequenced as 87-base-pair reads. As for the original processing: Across the roughly 700 repertoires, a later analysis counted 75 million to 90 million unique TCR beta chains, roughly 11 million of which were shared by at least two donors. Raw reads were error-corrected and collapsed into unique sequences by a nearest-neighbor algorithm in which closely related sequences were merged to remove PCR and sequencing errors. Alignment of CDR3 sequences to IMGT reference sequences was used to assign V, D and J gene segments. For a sequence to be retained, at least a six-nucleotide match to both a V gene segment and a J gene segment was required. A rearrangement was called productive if the CDR3 had no stop codons and remained in frame with V and J, and every other rearrangement was called non-productive. Following IMGT convention, CDR3 was defined as the stretch from the second conserved V-encoded cysteine up to the conserved J-encoded phenylalanine. Sequences without an unambiguous match to a single V gene segment were excluded from the earlier analysis of several hundred of the donors. In an earlier analysis of approximately 500 of the donors, a V segment was called functional when productive rearrangements were above 56.7%, and segregating when the standard deviation between donors exceeded 5%. To diagnose cytomegalovirus status from the catalog of TCR beta chain sequences, a statistical classification framework was built. In a later analysis, V and J genes were assigned by comparing TCR nucleotide sequences against IMGT/GENE-DB human TR gene sequences. A later analysis assigned CDR3 sequences and most-parsimonious VDJ recombination scenarios with the TCRdist pipeline. In a later analysis, every TCR beta chain was defined by the combination of its CDR3 amino acid sequence and its V-gene family, and reads without a unique V-gene family were dropped. As a way to deal with suspected cross-contamination and a sequencing artifact, a later analysis dropped over 550 nucleotide sequences that were highly shared and had low generation probability. In a later analysis, a clonal expansion index was calculated for each public chain from normalized within-repertoire ranks of inferred template counts. A later analysis computed generation probabilities with a VDJ recombination model fitted to out-of-frame rearrangements, and checked the results against IGoR. Hypergeometric tests were used in a later analysis to score TCR-TCR, TCR-HLA and TCR-CMV co-occurrence, with a repertoire-size bias correction applied to the TCR pairs. A later analysis estimated false discovery rates by permuting HLA or CMV assignments 20 times. In a later analysis, co-occurring TCRs were grouped using DBSCAN, with TCRdist sequence similarity added in when clustering inside HLA-allele-positive subsets. For co-occurrence clustering, repertoires with fewer than 30,000 or more than 120,000 public chains were excluded, along with a handful of repertoires with anomalous nucleotide sharing. Not all clones reach the TCRdb copy of this immuneACCESS table, which keeps in-frame sequences only. Checked studies attribute under half of the gap to unresolved V genes and leave the rest unexplained. V and J calls and clone size are as listed in that table; D and trimming were resolved from the DNA. The sample has about 80,000 clones on record, 79% of them singletons. The biggest ten clones account for about 22% of the sample.

The cohort comprised some 680 healthy bone marrow donors. Cohort members were all nominally healthy when sampled, although unrecorded immune exposures were likely present. The donor tested CMV seropositive and was one of the 289 seropositive cohort members. A peripheral blood sample was collected from each donor, and TCR beta sequencing was performed on peripheral blood mononuclear cells. Genomic DNA extraction from the blood cell samples was performed with the Qiagen DNeasy Blood Extraction Kit. Broad study findings and their caveats: Linkage disequilibrium might explain the correlated functional status among segregating V segments, but an unknown experimental factor could not be ruled out. A few of the identified cytomegalovirus-associated TCR beta chains were confirmed in vitro to be specific for cytomegalovirus antigens. A total of 164 TCR beta chains were listed by the study as associated with cytomegalovirus. In a later analysis, TCR association rates were found to vary across HLA loci, with the most associated TCRs seen for DRB1 alleles and the fewest for HLA-C alleles. V-gene and J-gene trimming of TCR beta chains was associated with a missense DCLRE1C variant in a later genetic analysis, and the association was replicated in an independent cohort. Because some donors lacked HLA typing at each locus, the association tests relied only on the typed subset. In a later analysis, some 17,000 TCR beta sequences were associated with specific HLA alleles at a false discovery rate of 0.05. In a later genetic analysis, fewer N-insertions in productive TCRs were reported among donors in an Asian-associated ancestry cluster than the approximately 670-donor mean. In a later analysis, HLA-associated TCR beta chains were found to be more clonally expanded and to have lower generation probabilities than equally common non-associated chains. The presence/absence analyses assumed that sequencing depth was roughly uniform across donors, and that assumption may not be true. When HLA alleles, especially DR and DQ, strongly co-occurred, attributing TCR associations to individual alleles was difficult. A later analysis found that most CMV-associated TCR beta chains appeared HLA-restricted, with HLA associations seemingly driven largely by CMV exposure. Cytomegalovirus status was reported to be diagnosed by the classifier with high specificity and sensitivity in both the original and validation cohorts. Over 15 rarely observed V segments, including chromosome 9 orphons, were excluded from the earlier analysis of approximately 500 of the donors because counts were too low. In an earlier analysis of approximately 590 of the donors, most TCR beta V segments appeared in productive rearrangements about 87% or about 30% of the time, broadly matching IMGT annotations. This cohort had only TCR beta chains sequenced, and the lack of alpha or paired-chain data limited which features could be detected. A later analysis reported that several top co-occurrence clusters appeared linked to parvovirus B19, influenza, CMV and Epstein-Barr virus. CMV serostatus was the only immune exposure information available for the cohort. It was suggested by the authors that the approach could potentially be generalized to other disease states and immunological phenotypes. Most TCR sequences were seen in very few donors, while some public TCRs were found in many individuals. The sequencing pipeline was judged likely to have produced a cluster of highly shared sequence variants as a technical artifact. A further reported finding was that TCR beta sequences accurately predicted the HLA-A and HLA-B alleles for most subjects in the first cohort.

This clonotype was obtained from a woman between 40 and 55 years old in good health and CMV-seropositive. The sample was PBMCs.

The CDR3 region: CASSLKTGGDTEAFF. Read as DNA, the sequence is TGTGCCAGCTCACTAAAGACAGGGGGGGACACTGAAGCTTTCTTT. The rearranged segments are TRBV18 and TRBJ1-1; 9 central bases correspond to TRBD1. V ends up 4 bases short and J 3 bases short, with an unmatched junction base count of 6. The CDR3 spans 15 residues, from the cysteine through the phenylalanine. CDR3 DNA is the only sequence kept; it has 45 bases, read in frame from the first base. CDR1 KGHSH and CDR2 LQKENI were looked up in the germline V gene.